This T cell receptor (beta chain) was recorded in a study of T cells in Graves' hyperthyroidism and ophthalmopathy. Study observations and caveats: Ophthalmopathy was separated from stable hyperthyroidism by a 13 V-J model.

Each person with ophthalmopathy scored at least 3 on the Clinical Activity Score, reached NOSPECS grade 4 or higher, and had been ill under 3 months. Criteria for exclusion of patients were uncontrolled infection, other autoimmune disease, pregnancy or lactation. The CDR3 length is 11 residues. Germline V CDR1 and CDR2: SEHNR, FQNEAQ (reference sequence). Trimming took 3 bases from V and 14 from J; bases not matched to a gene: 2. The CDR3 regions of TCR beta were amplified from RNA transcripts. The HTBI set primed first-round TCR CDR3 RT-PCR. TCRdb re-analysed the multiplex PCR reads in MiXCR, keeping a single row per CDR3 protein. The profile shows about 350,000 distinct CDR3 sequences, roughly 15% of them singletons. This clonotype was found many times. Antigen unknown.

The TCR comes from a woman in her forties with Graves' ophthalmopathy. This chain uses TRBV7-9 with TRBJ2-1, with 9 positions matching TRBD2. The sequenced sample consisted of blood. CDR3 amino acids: CASSLGGREFF. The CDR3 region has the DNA TGTGCCAGCAGCTTGGGCGGGAGGGAGTTCTTC.